A selection of T cell receptor beta chains follows, all from one sample in a study of blood T cell repertoires in COVID-19. This table comes from immunoSEQ multiplex PCR, and its TCRdb copy is limited to in-frame clones, with some not included. Here the sample spans some 35,000 clones, approximately 90% being singletons. The sequenced sample was peripheral blood. These receptors were collected from a human donor in a cohort sampled during active COVID-19. Each CDR3 is given with its conserved first and last residue. The D gene is left open where the match is weak. Clone sizes are given selectively: once, few, many, or a class where the clone is expanded.

d_call j_call clone_size v_call cdr3_nt cdr3_aa
- TRBJ1-1 - TRBV28 TGTGCCAGCAGTCCAGGACAGAGGACTGAAGCTTTCTTT CASSPGQRTEAFF
- TRBJ2-1 - TRBV5-1 TGCGCCAGCAGCTTGGTGGCCACGTTGTCCTACAATGAGCAGTTCTTC CASSLVATLSYNEQFF
TRBD2 TRBJ2-5 - TRBV7-3 TGTGCCAGCAGCTTATATGGCGGGGGACCGAGCCAAGAGACCCAGTACTTC CASSLYGGGPSQETQYF
- TRBJ2-5 - TRBV5-1 TGCGCCAGCAGCGAGCAAGAGACCCAGTACTTC CASSEQETQYF
TRBD1 TRBJ1-6 medium-sized TRBV2 TGTGCCAGCAGTGTGGGACAGGGCGATAATTCACCCCTCCACTTT CASSVGQGDNSPLHF
- TRBJ1-3 - TRBV5-1 TGCGCCAGCAGCAGACGGGAACAGGGATTAGCTGGAAACACCATATATTTT CASSRREQGLAGNTIYF
TRBD2 TRBJ2-2 - TRBV9 TGTGCCAGCAGCGTAGAAGGGACTAATACCGGGGAGCTGTTTTTT CASSVEGTNTGELFF
TRBD1 TRBJ1-6 once TRBV4-2 TGTGCCAGCAGCCTTGGGACAGGGAGCTCCTATAATTCACCCCTCCACTTT CASSLGTGSSYNSPLHF
TRBD2 TRBJ2-1 - TRBV2 TGTGCCAGCAGTGCTAGCGGACGCTCCTACAATGAGCAGTTCTTC CASSASGRSYNEQFF
- TRBJ2-1 - TRBV2 TGTGCCAGCAGTGACCGGCGGGCCTACAATGAGCAGTTCTTC CASSDRRAYNEQFF
TRBD1 TRBJ1-2 - TRBV9 TGTGCCAGCAGCGTAGACTTAGGGGGCAGGAACTATGGCTACACCTTC CASSVDLGGRNYGYTF
TRBD2 TRBJ2-7 - TRBV28 TGTGCCAGCAGTCAAGGACTAGCGGGAGGGCTAAGCGAGCAGTACTTC CASSQGLAGGLSEQYF
- TRBJ2-7 few TRBV5-4 TGTGCCAGCAGCTTGGATGCAGGGGCCTCCTACGAGCAGTACTTC CASSLDAGASYEQYF
- TRBJ2-1 - TRBV18 TGTGCCAGCTCAGGGGCCCCGAGCTCCTACAATGAGCAGTTCTTC CASSGAPSSYNEQFF
- TRBJ2-1 - TRBV7-9 TGTGCCAGCAGCTCTAGGAATGAGCAGTTCTTC CASSSRNEQFF
TRBD2 TRBJ2-2 - TRBV7-2 TGTGCCAGCAGCTTATATGGGGTGGGGAGCGGGGGGCCTCCCGGGGAGCTGTTTTTT CASSLYGVGSGGPPGELFF
- TRBJ2-2 - TRBV6-2/TRBV6-3 TGTGCCAGCAGTACAGGCCAGGGAAACACCGGGGAGCTGTTTTTT CASSTGQGNTGELFF
- TRBJ2-7 - TRBV6-2/TRBV6-3 TGTGCCAGCAGTAAGACTAGTTACCAGCAGTACTTC CASSKTSYQQYF
TRBD2 TRBJ2-1 - TRBV2 TGTGCCAGCAAGACCCCTAGCGGGAGAGAATATGAGCAGTTCTTC CASKTPSGREYEQFF
TRBD2 TRBJ2-5 - TRBV20-1 TGCAGTGCCCAGCGGGGAGAGACCCAGTACTTC CSAQRGETQYF
- TRBJ1-1 - TRBV7-9 TGTGCCAGCAGCTTAGCCCCAGACCCACCCGGGGCTGAAGCTTTCTTT CASSLAPDPPGAEAFF
TRBD2 TRBJ2-1 - TRBV7-9 TGTGCCAGCAGCCCGTCTAGCGGGCGAACGGTGAACAATGAGCAGTTCTTC CASSPSSGRTVNNEQFF
TRBD1 TRBJ1-5 - TRBV19 TGTGCCAGTAGGACCGGGACAGGGGTCGAAAGCAATCAGCCCCAGCATTTT CASRTGTGVESNQPQHF
TRBD2 TRBJ2-7 - TRBV5-1 TGCGCCAGCAGCCCCGAGGGGTGGACTAGCTCCTACGAGCAGTACTTC CASSPEGWTSSYEQYF
- TRBJ1-1 few TRBV5-6 TGTGCCAGCAGTAAGGACAGAAGAGTTACTGAAGCTTTCTTT CASSKDRRVTEAFF
TRBD2 TRBJ2-3 - TRBV5-1 TGCGCCAGCAGGGCGGGGGGGCCAAGGGATACGCAGTATTTT CASRAGGPRDTQYF
- TRBJ2-3 - TRBV4-1 TGCGCCAGCAGCCAAGATCAGGGATATACGCAGTATTTT CASSQDQGYTQYF
- TRBJ2-1 - TRBV28 TGTGCCAGCAGAGAGCAGGGGTACTTCAATGAGCAGTTCTTC CASREQGYFNEQFF
- TRBJ2-2 once TRBV30 TGTGCCTGGAGTACAGGCAGTACCGGGGAGCTGTTTTTT CAWSTGSTGELFF
TRBD1 TRBJ2-2 - TRBV6-5 TGTGCCAGCAGACAGGGGCAAAGGGACACCGGGGAGCTGTTTTTT CASRQGQRDTGELFF
TRBD1 TRBJ2-1 - TRBV7-6 TGTGCCAGCAGCTTAGAAGTGGACAGGGCGCTCTACAATGAGCAGTTCTTC CASSLEVDRALYNEQFF
TRBD1 TRBJ2-7 - TRBV19 TGTGCCAGTAGTGATCCGGGACAGACGACCTACGAGCAGTACTTC CASSDPGQTTYEQYF
TRBD2 TRBJ2-2 once TRBV11-2 TGTGCCAGCAGCATAGCCGCCCCTGGGACTAGCGGGAGGGAGCTGTTTTTT CASSIAAPGTSGRELFF
- TRBJ1-1 - TRBV18 TGTGCCAGCTCACCATCTCGGGCGGGTAAAGCTTTCTTT CASSPSRAGKAFF
- TRBJ1-2 - TRBV19 TGTGCCAGTAATGGGGGGGCAGCCGGCTATGGCTACACCTTC CASNGGAAGYGYTF
- TRBJ1-5 - TRBV4-3 TGCGCCAGCAGTTCTGAATTAGGGGGGGCTCAGCCCCAGCATTTT CASSSELGGAQPQHF
- TRBJ1-2 - TRBV2 TGTGCCAGCAGTGAAGCGCGCGGAATCGGGGGCTACACCTTC CASSEARGIGGYTF
TRBD1 TRBJ1-6 - TRBV27 TGTGCCAGCAATATACAGGGGCCAAATTCACCCCTCCACTTT CASNIQGPNSPLHF
- TRBJ2-7 - TRBV10-3 TGTGCCATCAGTGTAGGGGTCGGCTACGAGCAGTACTTC CAISVGVGYEQYF
TRBD1 TRBJ2-1 - TRBV29-1 TGCAGCGTCGGCCGGTCAGGGGGCGGGGAGCAGTTCTTC CSVGRSGGGEQFF
- TRBJ1-1 - TRBV4-1 TGCGCCAGCAGCCAAGATGTCCCAAGATGGACCAGCGGAGACGGCACTGAAGCTTTCTTT CASSQDVPRWTSGDGTEAFF
- TRBJ1-4 - TRBV12-5 TGTGCTAGTGGTTCCGGTACGGTTAATGAAAAACTGTTTTTT CASGSGTVNEKLFF
TRBD1 TRBJ2-3 - TRBV2 TGTGCCAGCAGCGACCTCATAGGGACAGATCCAGATACGCAGTATTTT CASSDLIGTDPDTQYF
TRBD2 TRBJ2-2 - TRBV28 TGTGCCAGCAGTTTTTCTAGCGGGAGGGACCCCGGGGAGCTGTTTTTT CASSFSSGRDPGELFF